This T cell receptor (beta chain) was profiled in a study of cytotoxic CD8 clonotypes in ibrutinib-treated CLL. Study information: Within the patient group, around twelve were relapsed/refractory and roughly 16 treatment-naive, and about 18 were IGHV unmutated. Outcomes included 24 partial and 2 complete responses; after median roughly 65 months, roughly 14 stayed remitted and approximately 12 progressed.

This table comes from immunoSEQ multiplex PCR, and its TCRdb copy is limited to in-frame clones, with some not included. The sample has 140,000 to 150,000 clones, around 76% seen once. The germline V gene encodes CDR1 KGHSH and CDR2 LQKENI. V was pared by 3 bases and J by 3 bases, with 11 bases between. The CDR3 consists of 14 residues. The V and J genes are TRBV18 and TRBJ1-1, with unresolved D. The source was PBMCs, collected after 24 months of ibrutinib treatment. This clonotype was obtained from a human donor with chronic lymphocytic leukemia. Here the CDR3 DNA reads TGTGCCAGCTCACCCGGGCCCGGGGACACTGAAGCTTTCTTT. Translation gives CASSPGPGDTEAFF.